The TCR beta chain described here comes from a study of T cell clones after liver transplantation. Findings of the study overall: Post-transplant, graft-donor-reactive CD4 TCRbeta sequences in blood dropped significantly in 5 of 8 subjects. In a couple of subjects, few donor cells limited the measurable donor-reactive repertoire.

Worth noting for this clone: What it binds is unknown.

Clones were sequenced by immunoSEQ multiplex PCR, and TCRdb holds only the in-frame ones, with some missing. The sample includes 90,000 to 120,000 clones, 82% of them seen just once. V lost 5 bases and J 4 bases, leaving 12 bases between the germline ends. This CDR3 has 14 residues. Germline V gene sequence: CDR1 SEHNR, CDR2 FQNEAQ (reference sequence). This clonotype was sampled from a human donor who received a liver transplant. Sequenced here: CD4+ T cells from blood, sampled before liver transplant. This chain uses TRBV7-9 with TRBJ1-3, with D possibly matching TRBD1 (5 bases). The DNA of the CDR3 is TGTGCCAGCAGCATAGGGACGGCCGGAAACACCATATATTTT. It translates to CASSIGTAGNTIYF.